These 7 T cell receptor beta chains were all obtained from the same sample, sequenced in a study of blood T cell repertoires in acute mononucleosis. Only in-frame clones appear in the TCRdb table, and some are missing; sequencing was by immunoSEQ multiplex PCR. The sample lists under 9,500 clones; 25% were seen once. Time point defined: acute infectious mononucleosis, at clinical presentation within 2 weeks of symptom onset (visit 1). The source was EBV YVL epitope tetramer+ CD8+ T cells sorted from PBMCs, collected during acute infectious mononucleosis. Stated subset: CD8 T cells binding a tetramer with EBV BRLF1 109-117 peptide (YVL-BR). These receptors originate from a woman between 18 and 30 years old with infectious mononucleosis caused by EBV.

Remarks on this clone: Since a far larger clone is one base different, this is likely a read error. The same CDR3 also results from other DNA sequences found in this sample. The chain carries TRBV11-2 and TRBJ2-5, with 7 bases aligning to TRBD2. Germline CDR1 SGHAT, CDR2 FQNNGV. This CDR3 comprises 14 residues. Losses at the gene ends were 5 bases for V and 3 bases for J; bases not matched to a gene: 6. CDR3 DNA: TGTGCCAGCAGCCAAGATGGGGGGGAAGAGACCCAGTACTTC. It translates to CASSQDGGEETQYF.

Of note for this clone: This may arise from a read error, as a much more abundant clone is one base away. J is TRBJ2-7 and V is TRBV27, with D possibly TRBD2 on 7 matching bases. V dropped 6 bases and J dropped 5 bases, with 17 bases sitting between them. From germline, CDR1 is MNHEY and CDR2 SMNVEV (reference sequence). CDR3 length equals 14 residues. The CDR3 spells CASSQEWGGNEQYF. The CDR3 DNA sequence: TGTGCCAGCAGCCAAGAATGGGGGGGCAACGAGCAGTACTTC.

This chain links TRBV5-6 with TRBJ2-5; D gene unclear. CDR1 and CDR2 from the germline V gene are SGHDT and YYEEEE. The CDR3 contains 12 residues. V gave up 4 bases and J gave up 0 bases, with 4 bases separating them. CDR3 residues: CASSLYQETQYF. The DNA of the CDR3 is TGTGCCAGCAGCCTCTACCAAGAGACCCAGTACTTC.

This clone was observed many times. This CDR3 is CASSSPGHSYEQYF. Written as DNA, the CDR3 is TGTGCCAGCAGCTCGCCGGGACACTCCTACGAGCAGTACTTC. This sequence joins TRBV7-2 and TRBJ2-7; tentative D call: TRBD1 (6 bases). CDR3 size: 14 residues. CDR1 is SGHTA, CDR2 FQGNSA, per germline. The germline V and J ends were trimmed by 4 bases and 0 bases, with 10 bases remaining between them.

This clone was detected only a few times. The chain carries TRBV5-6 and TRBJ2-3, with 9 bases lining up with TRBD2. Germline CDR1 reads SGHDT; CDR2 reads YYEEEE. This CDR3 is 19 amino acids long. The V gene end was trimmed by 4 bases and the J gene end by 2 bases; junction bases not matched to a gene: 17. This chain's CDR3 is CASSPLVTSGSDFTDTQYF. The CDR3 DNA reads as TGTGCCAGCAGCCCACTGGTGACTAGCGGTAGCGATTTCACAGATACGCAGTATTTT. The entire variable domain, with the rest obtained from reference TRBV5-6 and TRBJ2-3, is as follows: DAGVTQSPTHLIKTRGQQVTLRCSPKSGHDTVSWYQQALGQGPQFIFQYYEEEERQRGNFPDRFSGHQFPNYSSELNVNALLLGDSALYLCASSPLVTSGSDFTDTQYFGPGTRLTVL.

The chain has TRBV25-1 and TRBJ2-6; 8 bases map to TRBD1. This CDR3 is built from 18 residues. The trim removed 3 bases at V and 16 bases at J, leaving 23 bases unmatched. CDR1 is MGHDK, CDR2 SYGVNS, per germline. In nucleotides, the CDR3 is TGTGCCAGCAGTGACTGGACAGGGAATTCGTACTCTGGGGCCAAACTGACTTTC. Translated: CASSDWTGNSYSGAKLTF.

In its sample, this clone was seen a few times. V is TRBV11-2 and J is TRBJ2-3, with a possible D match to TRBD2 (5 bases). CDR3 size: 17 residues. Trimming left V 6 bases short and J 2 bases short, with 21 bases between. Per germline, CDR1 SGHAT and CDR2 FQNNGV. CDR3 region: CASSPSLSDYFTDTQYF. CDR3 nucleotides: TGTGCCAGCAGTCCCTCCCTGAGCGACTACTTCACAGATACGCAGTATTTT.